These T cell receptor beta chains were read from a single sample in a study of response to subunit inactivated influenza vaccine. Using its own MiXCR run on the RT-PCR reads, TCRdb lists one record per CDR3 protein. The data show some 800,000 distinct CDR3 sequences, with about 20% seen just once and roughly 10% held by the top ten. Here the sequenced sample was PBMCs from blood, taken more than 4 days after vaccination. The receptors come from a man in his fifties or sixties who received an inactivated influenza vaccine. The CDR3 runs from the conserved cysteine through the conserved F or W. A D gene is named only where the DNA matches it firmly. Clone sizes are given selectively: once, few, many, or a class where the clone is expanded.

>few|TRBJ2-7|TRBV29-1|TRBD2|15
TGCAGCGTCCTTCGGTCTAGCGGGGGCTTGGACGAGCAGTACTTC
CSVLRSSGGLDEQYF
>few|TRBJ2-2|TRBV7-2|TRBD1|17
TGTGCCAGCAGCCAAGGGACAGCGGCTCTCAACACCGGGGAGCTGTTTTTT
CASSQGTAALNTGELFF
>-|TRBJ2-5|TRBV4-2|-|15
TGTGCCAGCAGCCAAGATCAAGGGCCCCAAGAGACCCAGTACTTC
CASSQDQGPQETQYF
>-|TRBJ2-3|TRBV10-1|-|13
TGCGCCAGCAGTGAGTCGATCGCAGGGACGCAGTATTTT
CASSESIAGTQYF
>-|TRBJ2-7|TRBV18|-|15
TGTGCCAGCTCACCCACAGGCGTAGGAGCCTACGAGCAGTACTTC
CASSPTGVGAYEQYF
>few|TRBJ2-6|TRBV4-2|TRBD2|20
TGTGCCAGCAGCCAAGGGAGGTTAGCGGGATTAATCTCTGGGGCCAACGTCCTGACTTTC
CASSQGRLAGLISGANVLTF
>-|TRBJ2-1|TRBV12-3/TRBV12-4|TRBD2|14
TGTGCCAGCAGCGCCGGGACTAGCGGGCATGAGCAGTTCTTC
CASSAGTSGHEQFF
>-|TRBJ1-1|TRBV5-1|TRBD1|15
TGCGCCAGCAGCCAAGCACCCCGGGACAGGGGGATAGCTTTCTTT
CASSQAPRDRGIAFF
>few|TRBJ2-7|TRBV2|TRBD1|16
TGTGCCAGCAGTGAAGTGGCCGGGACAGGCCGGGACGAGCAGTACTTC
CASSEVAGTGRDEQYF
>-|TRBJ1-2|TRBV11-2|TRBD1|15
TGTGCCAGCAGCGCCCGACAGGGGAACAGCTATGGCTACACCTTC
CASSARQGNSYGYTF
>many|TRBJ2-1|TRBV4-2|TRBD2|17
TGTGCCAGCAGCCAAGAGTTGGCTAGCGGGGGGCACAATGAGCAGTTCTTC
CASSQELASGGHNEQFF
>-|TRBJ2-7|TRBV20-1|TRBD2|15
TGCAGTGCTAGTAGTCCGGGACTAGCGTCCTACGAGCAGTACTTC
CSASSPGLASYEQYF
>-|TRBJ2-7|TRBV27|TRBD2|14
TGTGCCAGCTCGTTACTAGCGGCGCCCTACGAGCAGTACTTC
CASSLLAAPYEQYF
>medium-sized|TRBJ2-5|TRBV20-1|-|16
TGCAGTGCTAGGGTTTCGGGATCGGGCGGTCAAGAGACCCAGTACTTC
CSARVSGSGGQETQYF
>many|TRBJ2-5|TRBV20-1|TRBD2|15
TGCAGTGCTAGGGGCGCCCGGACTAGCGGGGAGACCCAGTACTTC
CSARGARTSGETQYF
>few|TRBJ2-7|TRBV24-1|-|11
TGTGCCACCGGGGAGCTCTACGAGCAGTACTTC
CATGELYEQYF
>few|TRBJ2-7|TRBV20-1|TRBD2|14
TGCAGTGCTAGAGGGAGCGGGAGGTGGAACGAGCAGTACTTC
CSARGSGRWNEQYF
>few|TRBJ2-3|TRBV29-1|-|14
TGCAGCTCTGAACAGGGAGTTAGCACAGATACGCAGTATTTT
CSSEQGVSTDTQYF
>-|TRBJ1-5|TRBV6-1|TRBD1|16
TGTGCCAGCAGAGCGAGGGGACAGGGGAGCAATCAGCCCCAGCATTTT
CASRARGQGSNQPQHF
>few|TRBJ2-1|TRBV5-1|TRBD1|17
TGCGCCAGCAGCACCTTGGGACAGCGAAGCTCCTACAATGAGCAGTTCTTC
CASSTLGQRSSYNEQFF
>-|TRBJ2-5|TRBV11-2|TRBD2|18
TGTGCCAGCAGCTCTCCCGGAGGGTTGGCGGGGGGGCTGGAGACCCAGTACTTC
CASSSPGGLAGGLETQYF
>many|TRBJ2-7|TRBV7-2|-|14
TGTGCCAGCAGCTTGTACCGGGACTTCTACGAGCAGTACTTC
CASSLYRDFYEQYF
>few|TRBJ2-3|TRBV20-1|-|14
TGCAGTGCCAGAGAATCTATGGGCACAGATACGCAGTATTTT
CSARESMGTDTQYF
>few|TRBJ2-1|TRBV6-5|-|14
TGTGCCAGCAGTTACTCGAGTCTGGACAATGAGCAGTTCTTC
CASSYSSLDNEQFF
>few|TRBJ2-7|TRBV27|-|14
TGTGCCAGCAGTCCGCTCGACACCTCCTACGAGCAGTACTTC
CASSPLDTSYEQYF
>few|TRBJ1-5|TRBV20-1|-|11
TGCAGTGCTAGCTTGGTTCAGCCCCAGCATTTT
CSASLVQPQHF
>few|TRBJ2-7|TRBV10-2|-|14
TGCGCCAGCAGTGAACTAGCTGGGGCGTACGAGCAGTACTTC
CASSELAGAYEQYF
>once|TRBJ2-1|TRBV11-3|-|15
TGTGCCAGCAGCTTAAATGGCGGCAGATACAATGAGCAGTTCTTC
CASSLNGGRYNEQFF
>many|TRBJ2-7|TRBV29-1|TRBD1|13
TGCAGCGTTGGAGGGGACAGGCAATACGAGCAGTACTTC
CSVGGDRQYEQYF
>-|TRBJ2-2|TRBV12-3/TRBV12-4|-|15
TGTGCCAGCACCCCGGGGGCTGGAAACACCGGGGAGCTGTTTTTT
CASTPGAGNTGELFF
>-|TRBJ2-2|TRBV9|-|15
TGTGCCAGCAGCCCCCGGGGAAGGGTTCCCGGGGAGCTGTTTTTT
CASSPRGRVPGELFF